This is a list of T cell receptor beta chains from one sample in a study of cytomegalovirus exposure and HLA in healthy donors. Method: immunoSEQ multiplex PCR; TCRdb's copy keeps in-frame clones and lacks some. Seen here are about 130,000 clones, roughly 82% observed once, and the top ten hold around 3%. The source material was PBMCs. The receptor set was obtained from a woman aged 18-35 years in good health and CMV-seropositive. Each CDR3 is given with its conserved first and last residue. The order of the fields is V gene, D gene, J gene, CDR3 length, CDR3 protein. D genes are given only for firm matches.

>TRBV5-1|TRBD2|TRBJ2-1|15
CASSLGLAPYNEQFF
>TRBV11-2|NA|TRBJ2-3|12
CASSPTLDTQYF
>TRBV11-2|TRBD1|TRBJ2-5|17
CASSQLGGQGARETQYF
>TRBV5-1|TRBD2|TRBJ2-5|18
CASSRSGTSGSFGETQYF
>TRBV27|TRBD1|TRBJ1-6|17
CASSLGTGYSYNSPLHF
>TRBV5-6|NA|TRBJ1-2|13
CASSTDIGAGYTF
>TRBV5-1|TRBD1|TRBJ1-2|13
CASSPQGENGYTF
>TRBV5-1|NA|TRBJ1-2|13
CASSLARAEGYTF
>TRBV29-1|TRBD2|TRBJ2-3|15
CSVEEGGYGGDTQYF
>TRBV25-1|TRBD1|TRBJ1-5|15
CASSETGMRNQPQHF
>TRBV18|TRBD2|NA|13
CASSSGGTYEQYF
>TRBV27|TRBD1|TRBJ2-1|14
CASSGQGPYNEQFF
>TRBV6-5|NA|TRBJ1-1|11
CASGKNTEAFF
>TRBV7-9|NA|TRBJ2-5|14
CASSLGGRGETQYF
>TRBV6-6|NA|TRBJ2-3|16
CASSYIVGSSTDTQYF
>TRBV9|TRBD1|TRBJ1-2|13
CASSATGGYGYTF
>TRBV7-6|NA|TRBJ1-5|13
CASSFGGSQPQHF
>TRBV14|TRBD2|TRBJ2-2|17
CASSQEFGTSSTGELFF
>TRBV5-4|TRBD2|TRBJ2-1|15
CASSQFLAETNEQFF
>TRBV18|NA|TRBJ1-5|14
CASSLSGGNQPQHF
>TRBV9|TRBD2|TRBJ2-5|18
CASSDPGLAGDLVETQYF
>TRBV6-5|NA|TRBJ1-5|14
CASSQETAGQPQHF
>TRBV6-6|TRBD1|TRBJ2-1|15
CASSYWTGTENEQFF
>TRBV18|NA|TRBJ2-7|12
CASSLSGDEQYF
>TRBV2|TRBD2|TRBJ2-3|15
CASSWASGEPDTQYF
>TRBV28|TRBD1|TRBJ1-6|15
CASSLSGTGSSPLHF
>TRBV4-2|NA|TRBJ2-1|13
CASRGGAGGEQFF
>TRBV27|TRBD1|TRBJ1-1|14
CASSLGQGITEAFF
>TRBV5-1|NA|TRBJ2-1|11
CASSRDNEQFF
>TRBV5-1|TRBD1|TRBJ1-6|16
CASSLGRTGGESTLHF
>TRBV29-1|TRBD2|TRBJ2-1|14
CSVEAGGREDEQFF
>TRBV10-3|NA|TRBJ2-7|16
CAISESRWESSYEQYF
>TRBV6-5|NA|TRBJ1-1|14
CASSYSFPQAEAFF
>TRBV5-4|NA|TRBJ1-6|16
CASSLSGGAPNSPLHF
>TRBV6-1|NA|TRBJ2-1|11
CASSEGQGAFF
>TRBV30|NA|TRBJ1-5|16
CAWMKGGGGAIQPQHF
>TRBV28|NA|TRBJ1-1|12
CASSFIDRRAFF
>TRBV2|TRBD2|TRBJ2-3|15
CASIETGGPTDTQYF
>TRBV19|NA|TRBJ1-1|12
CASSLQNTEAFF
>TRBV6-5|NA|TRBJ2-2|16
CASSYSLSGRAGELFF
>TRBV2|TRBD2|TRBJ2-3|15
CASSESGRRTDTQYF
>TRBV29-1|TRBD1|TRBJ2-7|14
CSADPGQGSYEQYF
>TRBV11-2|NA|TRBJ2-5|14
CASSLGGLRETQYF
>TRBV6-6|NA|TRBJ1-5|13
CASSPSEGASQHF
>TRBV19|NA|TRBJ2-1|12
CASSIFECEQFF